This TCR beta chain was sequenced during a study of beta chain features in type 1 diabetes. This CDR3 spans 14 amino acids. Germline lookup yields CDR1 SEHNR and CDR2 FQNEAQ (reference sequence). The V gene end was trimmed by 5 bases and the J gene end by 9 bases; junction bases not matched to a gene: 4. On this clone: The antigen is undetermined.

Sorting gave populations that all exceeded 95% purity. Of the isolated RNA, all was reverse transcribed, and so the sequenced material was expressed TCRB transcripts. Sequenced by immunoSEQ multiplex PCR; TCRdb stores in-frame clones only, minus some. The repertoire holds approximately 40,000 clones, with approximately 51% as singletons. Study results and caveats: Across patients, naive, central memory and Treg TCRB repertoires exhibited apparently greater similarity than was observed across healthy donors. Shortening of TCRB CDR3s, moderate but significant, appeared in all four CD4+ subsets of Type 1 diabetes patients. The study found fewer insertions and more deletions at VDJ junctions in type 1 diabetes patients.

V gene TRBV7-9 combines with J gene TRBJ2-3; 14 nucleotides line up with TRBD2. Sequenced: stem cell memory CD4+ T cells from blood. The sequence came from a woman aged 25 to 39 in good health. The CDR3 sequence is CASSHGTSGRTQYF. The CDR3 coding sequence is TGTGCCAGCAGCCATGGGACTAGCGGGAGAACGCAGTATTTT.